This TCR beta chain was recorded in a study of Ad26.COV2.S vaccination and SARS-CoV-2 variants (dated by TCRdb to about 2021). Notes on the research overall: Vaccine-arm donors came from COV1001, a multicentre, randomized, double-blind, placebo-controlled phase I-IIa trial of Ad26.COV2.S in healthy adults. Ad26.COV2.S was administered intramuscularly at 5 x 10^10 or 1 x 10^11 viral particles, either as a single shot or as two shots given 56 days apart. TCRbeta repertoire sequencing served as the tool for gauging how specific and how broad the SARS-CoV-2-reactive T cell receptors were following Ad26.COV2.S vaccination. The TCR-sequenced set comprised about 32 samples: approximately 19 Ad26.COV2.S vaccine recipients, 5 placebo recipients and 8 SARS-CoV-2 convalescent individuals. Participants in the trial were split at random into five groups of five each, receiving low-dose or high-dose Ad26.COV2.S once or twice, or else placebo on both occasions. Blinding of investigators to trial group allocation was maintained during experiments and outcome assessment.

Reading the label with the study, this specimen's treatment or condition is: over 15 received Ad26.COV2.S at low or high dose, single or two shots; about 5 received placebo; per-sample allocation not given. For vaccine and placebo recipients, repertoires were sequenced using samples collected on day 63 after the first injection. Cohort 1b enrolled some 25 adults aged 18-55 years at a single site in Boston, USA, between 29 July and 7 August 2020. As a vaccine, Ad26.COV2.S was a replication-incompetent adenovirus type 26 vector that expressed a prefusion-stabilized SARS-CoV-2 spike protein derived from the original Wuhan strain. To note about this clone: It lacks a known antigen. Per-base qualities were not stored, and no clone one base away is much larger.

From the cysteine up to the phenylalanine, the CDR3 has a length of 14 residues. CDR3 DNA only is kept here, 42 bases in frame from base 1. CDR1 and CDR2, looked up from the germline V gene (reference sequence), are LGHDT and YNNKEL. The junction carries 13 bases between V and J, which are trimmed by 1 base and 9 bases respectively. Beyond this particular receptor, the publication reports: Higher spike-specific TCR breadth was observed in Ad26.COV2.S recipients than in placebo recipients (P = 0.0014). The authors noted that total T cell responses may have been underestimated by the TCR breadth and depth analyses. After vaccination, substantial breadth of spike-specific CD8+ and CD4+ T cell responses was reported. Comparing responses between vaccine doses or regimens was not something the study was powered to do. Comparable non-spike TCR breadth was observed between vaccine and placebo recipients, consistent with only spike being contained in the vaccine.

The immunoSEQ Assay was the method used to sequence TCRbeta CDR3 regions. After extraction, genomic DNA underwent amplification by bias-controlled multiplex PCR, followed by high-throughput sequencing. The authors processed their data as follows. To quantify the absolute abundance of each unique TCRbeta CDR3 region, sequences were collapsed and filtered. Usable DNA was measured by amplifying reference genes present in all nucleated cells, and TCRbeta template counts were normalized to that usable DNA to estimate T cell fraction. Repertoire TCRs were annotated as SARS-CoV-2-specific when V gene, CDR3 amino acid sequence and J gene were exactly matched to a known reactive TCR set. The reference SARS-CoV-2 TCR set was obtained from MIRA and was filtered for enrichment in COVID-19-positive ImmuneCODE repertoires, whereby public or cross-reactive TCRs were removed. Using the MIRA antigens, annotated TCRs were further analysed by specific ORF or by position within an ORF. Breadth was defined as annotated unique rearrangements over total unique productive rearrangements; depth was the summed frequency of those rearrangements. Group comparisons of TCR breadth used two-sided Wilcoxon rank-sum tests. Not all clones reach the TCRdb copy of this immuneACCESS table, which keeps in-frame sequences only. Checked studies attribute under half of the gap to unresolved V genes and leave the rest unexplained. V, J and clone size were drawn from that table, and D and trimming were deduced from the DNA. For this sample the table gives about half a million clones, of which 89% were detected only once. Around 1.8% of the sample is held by the ten biggest clonotypes.

The chain employs TRBV3-1 (or the pseudogene TRBV3-2) and TRBJ2-1; the D gene could be either TRBD1 or TRBD2, each agreeing at 5 bases. Sequencing used peripheral blood, obtained in a trial of Ad26.COV2.S vaccine versus placebo. This TCR came from a person between 18 and 65 years old who received the Ad26.COV2.S COVID-19 vaccine or a placebo. The CDR3 reads CASSQVSSGAEQFF. The nucleotide sequence reads TGTGCCAGCAGCCAAGTAAGTTCCGGGGCTGAGCAGTTCTTC.